This is a list of T cell receptor beta chains from one sample in a study of control samples from healthy donors and cancer patients. The data were produced by immunoSEQ multiplex PCR, yet TCRdb's version contains in-frame clones alone and is incomplete. The data contain roughly 83,000 clones, about four fifths of them singletons. Material for sequencing was blood. The receptors come from a woman aged 55 to 70 in good health. Both conserved end residues are part of each CDR3. The D gene is left open where the match is weak. Expanded clones are given a class, and other clones once, few, many or no size at all.

CASSRSGGTDTQYF	TGTGCCAGCAGCAGAAGCGGGGGCACAGATACGCAGTATTTT	TRBD2	TRBV11-3	TRBJ2-3	NA
CASSLSKGTGGYQPQHF	TGTGCCAGCAGTTTATCCAAAGGTACAGGGGGTTATCAGCCCCAGCATTTT	TRBD1	TRBV28	TRBJ1-5	NA
CASSDYTGFGAFF	TGTGCCAGCAGTGACTACACGGGCTTCGGAGCTTTCTTT	NA	TRBV2	TRBJ1-1	NA
CAISREGARGYTF	TGTGCCATCAGCCGGGAGGGGGCGCGGGGCTACACCTTC	TRBD1	TRBV10-3	TRBJ1-2	NA
CASISQGGGAFF	TGTGCCAGCATCTCGCAGGGAGGCGGCGCTTTCTTT	NA	TRBV6-5	TRBJ1-1	NA
CASRGGTRPNEQFF	TGTGCCAGCAGAGGGGGAACCCGCCCCAATGAGCAGTTCTTC	NA	TRBV27	TRBJ2-1	NA
CAIRPGTSTDTQYF	TGTGCCATCAGGCCAGGGACTAGCACAGATACGCAGTATTTT	NA	TRBV10-3	TRBJ2-3	NA
CASSQGLAGGQETQYF	TGTGCCAGCAGCCAAGGACTAGCGGGGGGGCAAGAGACCCAGTACTTC	TRBD2	TRBV7-7	TRBJ2-5	NA
CASRRQGASGSTEAFF	TGTGCCAGTAGGAGACAGGGGGCATCAGGGAGCACTGAAGCTTTCTTT	TRBD1	TRBV19	TRBJ1-1	few
CASSPERGRHEKLFF	TGTGCCAGCAGCCCTGAACGGGGTCGCCATGAAAAACTGTTTTTT	NA	TRBV7-9	TRBJ1-4	NA
CATRETGGWNNEQFF	TGTGCCACTCGAGAGACAGGGGGCTGGAACAATGAGCAGTTCTTC	TRBD1	TRBV24-1	TRBJ2-1	NA
CASRLAGETQYF	TGTGCCAGCAGACTAGCGGGGGAGACCCAGTACTTC	TRBD2	TRBV2	TRBJ2-5	NA
CSVETRRPNTEAFF	TGCAGCGTTGAAACACGGAGACCGAACACTGAAGCTTTCTTT	NA	TRBV29-1	TRBJ1-1	NA
CASSPERPLAVTGELFF	TGTGCCAGCTCACCGGAACGGCCTCTAGCGGTCACCGGGGAGCTGTTTTTT	TRBD2	TRBV18	TRBJ2-2	NA
CASSTTGAEAFF	TGTGCCAGTAGTACCACGGGAGCTGAAGCTTTCTTT	NA	TRBV19	TRBJ1-1	NA
CSGQGQYEQYF	TGCAGTGGACAGGGCCAATACGAGCAGTACTTC	TRBD1	TRBV20-1	TRBJ2-7	NA
CASTLPREYQETQYF	TGTGCCAGCACCCTCCCCCGGGAGTACCAAGAGACCCAGTACTTC	NA	TRBV21-1	TRBJ2-5	NA
CASSLNREDEQYF	TGTGCCAGCAGTTTAAACAGGGAGGACGAGCAGTACTTC	NA	TRBV12-3/TRBV12-4	TRBJ2-7	NA
CASSEKSEQPQHF	TGTGCCAGCAGCGAGAAGAGTGAGCAGCCCCAGCATTTT	NA	TRBV6-6	TRBJ1-5	NA
CSAPGANEQFF	TGCAGTGCCCCGGGGGCCAATGAGCAGTTCTTC	NA	TRBV20-1	TRBJ2-1	NA
CASSQEIGLWGRQETQYF	TGTGCCAGCAGCCAAGAAATTGGTCTCTGGGGTAGGCAAGAGACCCAGTACTTC	NA	TRBV3-1/TRBV3-2	TRBJ2-5	NA
CASSATGGYGLQNTIYF	TGTGCCAGCTCAGCAACAGGGGGCTATGGGCTGCAGAACACCATATATTTT	TRBD1	TRBV18	TRBJ1-3	few
CATSDSFWPAEGHVNQPQHF	TGTGCCACCAGTGATTCGTTTTGGCCCGCCGAAGGACACGTCAATCAGCCCCAGCATTTT	NA	TRBV24-1	TRBJ1-5	NA
CASSPRGAETQYF	TGTGCCAGCAGCCCGAGGGGCGCGGAGACCCAGTACTTC	NA	TRBV7-9	TRBJ2-5	few
CASSPLGSVGAQYF	TGTGCCAGCAGCCCTTTAGGGAGTGTGGGGGCCCAGTACTTC	NA	TRBV7-2	TRBJ2-5	few
CASSPDPRLAASSYNEQFF	TGTGCCAGCAGCCCGGACCCCCGACTAGCGGCGAGCTCCTACAATGAGCAGTTCTTC	TRBD2	TRBV7-2	TRBJ2-1	once
CASSQEAGAGAGELFF	TGTGCCAGCAGCCAAGAGGCGGGGGCGGGGGCCGGGGAGCTGTTTTTT	NA	TRBV4-2	TRBJ2-2	NA
CASSPRGGITNEQFF	TGTGCCAGCAGCCCCCGGGGGGGAATAACGAATGAGCAGTTCTTC	TRBD2	TRBV7-9	TRBJ2-1	NA
CATMGGGLNTEAFF	TGTGCCACAATGGGGGGAGGGCTGAACACTGAAGCTTTCTTT	NA	TRBV10-3	TRBJ1-1	NA
CASSPGTGVHNEQFF	TGTGCCAGCTCCCCCGGGACAGGGGTACACAATGAGCAGTTCTTC	TRBD1	TRBV18	TRBJ2-1	NA
CSVAGKPNYGYTF	TGCAGCGTAGCCGGGAAACCCAACTATGGCTACACCTTC	NA	TRBV29-1	TRBJ1-2	NA
CASSLTSGSIYEQYF	TGTGCCAGCAGCTTGACTAGCGGGAGTATTTACGAGCAGTACTTC	TRBD2	TRBV11-2	TRBJ2-7	few
CASSQGVIGNTGELFF	TGCGCCAGCAGCCAAGGAGTAATCGGTAACACCGGGGAGCTGTTTTTT	NA	TRBV4-1	TRBJ2-2	NA
CASSSNNRPKNIQYF	TGTGCCAGCAGCAGCAATAACAGACCCAAAAACATTCAGTACTTC	NA	TRBV21-1	TRBJ2-4	NA
CASTDRAGGEQYF	TGTGCCAGTACTGATCGAGCAGGGGGCGAGCAGTACTTC	TRBD1	TRBV19	TRBJ2-7	NA
CASSSGPLSMNTEAFF	TGTGCCAGCAGCTCCGGACCCCTTAGCATGAACACTGAAGCTTTCTTT	NA	TRBV9	TRBJ1-1	NA
CASSHRTDSSYNSPLHF	TGTGCCAGCAGCCACCGCACGGACAGCTCCTATAATTCACCCCTCCACTTT	NA	TRBV14	TRBJ1-6	once
CASSRLAGGLNTDTQYF	TGTGCCAGCAGCCGACTAGCGGGGGGCCTTAACACAGATACGCAGTATTTT	TRBD2	TRBV3-1/TRBV3-2	TRBJ2-3	NA
CASSQGPRDDSPLHF	TGTGCCAGCTCACAGGGGCCGAGGGACGATTCACCCCTCCACTTT	NA	TRBV18	TRBJ1-6	NA
CASSPTPKDTQYF	TGTGCCAGCAGCCCGACCCCAAAAGATACGCAGTATTTT	NA	TRBV7-9	TRBJ2-3	NA
CAISETGGNQPQHF	TGTGCCATCAGTGAGACAGGGGGAAATCAGCCCCAGCATTTT	TRBD1	TRBV10-3	TRBJ1-5	NA
CASRGSSSGNTIYF	TGCGCCAGCAGGGGCTCGAGCTCTGGAAACACCATATATTTT	NA	TRBV5-1	TRBJ1-3	NA
CATGGVFNTGELFF	TGTGCCACCGGGGGGGTTTTCAACACCGGGGAGCTGTTTTTT	TRBD2	TRBV24-1	TRBJ2-2	NA
CASSLGVNTEAFF	TGCGCCAGCAGCTTGGGAGTAAACACTGAAGCTTTCTTT	NA	TRBV5-1	TRBJ1-1	NA
CASSRPGLASYEQYF	TGTGCCAGCAGCAGGCCGGGACTAGCCTCCTACGAGCAGTACTTC	TRBD2	TRBV7-9	TRBJ2-7	NA
CASSLAAVLNTGELFF	TGTGCCAGCAGCTTAGCTGCGGTTTTGAACACCGGGGAGCTGTTTTTT	NA	TRBV7-2	TRBJ2-2	NA
CASNNRSNQPQHF	TGTGCCAGTAACAACAGGAGCAATCAGCCCCAGCATTTT	NA	TRBV19	TRBJ1-5	few
CASSSERGRGGLQTQYF	TGTGCCAGCAGCTCCGAAAGGGGCCGGGGGGGCCTGCAGACCCAGTACTTC	TRBD2	TRBV7-9	TRBJ2-5	NA